These 30 T cell receptor beta chains share one sample of origin, sequenced in a study of OX40 agonist ivuxolimab in advanced cancers. Profiling relied on immunoSEQ multiplex PCR, and the TCRdb table lists in-frame clones only, not all of them. The sample has some 100,000 clones; 85% to 90% are singletons. Here the sequenced sample was CD4+ or CD8+ T cells sorted from blood, taken in a trial of the OX40 agonist ivuxolimab. The receptors here all came from an adult with an advanced solid tumor such as melanoma, head and neck, liver or kidney cancer.

The rearrangement uses TRBV27 and TRBJ2-7; 8 bases align to TRBD2. The CDR3 contains 20 residues. The V segment lost 4 bases and the J segment 6 bases; nucleotides outside the gene matches: 26. Germline lookup yields CDR1 MNHEY and CDR2 SMNVEV (reference sequence). This chain's CDR3 is CASSSGTTILRGGKNGEQYF. CDR3 sequence (DNA): TGTGCCAGCAGTTCCGGGACTACGATACTCCGGGGGGGTAAGAATGGCGAGCAGTACTTC.

This clone was counted once. The chain combines TRBV23-1 with TRBJ2-7; the match to TRBD1 covers 11 bases. TRBV23-1 is an ORF, with its function uncertain. The trim removed 2 bases at V and 4 bases at J, leaving 10 bases unmatched. There are 17 residues in the CDR3. CDR3 DNA sequence: TGCGCCAGCAGTCAAGAGGGACGGACAGGGGGCGGGTACGAGCAGTACTTC. Its protein is CASSQEGRTGGGYEQYF.

The chain is built from TRBV19 and TRBJ2-3, with TRBD1 as a possible D gene (7 bases). Trimming shortened V by 3 bases and J by 2 bases, and 18 bases separated the two germline ends. CDR1 is LNHDA, CDR2 SQIVND, per germline (reference sequence). CDR3 length: 17 residues. CDR3 nucleotide sequence: TGTGCCAGTAGTATGGGGAGGTCGGGACAGAACACAGATACGCAGTATTTT. Encoded protein: CASSMGRSGQNTDTQYF. Filled out from reference TRBV19 and TRBJ2-3, the complete variable domain reads DGGITQSPKYLFRKEGQNVTLSCEQNLNHDAMYWYRQDPGQGLRLIYYSQIVNDFQKGDIAEGYSVSREKKESFPLTVTSAQKNPTAFYLCASSMGRSGQNTDTQYFGPGTRLTVL.

The chain uses TRBV19 and TRBJ1-1, with unresolved D. V dropped 7 bases and J dropped 6 bases, with 12 bases sitting between them. Germline V lookup: CDR1 LNHDA, CDR2 SQIVND (reference sequence). This CDR3 contains 12 residues. The CDR3 nucleotides are TGTGCCAGTACCATACGGGGTTCTGAAGCTTTCTTT. The encoded protein is CASTIRGSEAFF. Full variable domain (remainder filled in from reference TRBV19 and TRBJ1-1): DGGITQSPKYLFRKEGQNVTLSCEQNLNHDAMYWYRQDPGQGLRLIYYSQIVNDFQKGDIAEGYSVSREKKESFPLTVTSAQKNPTAFYLCASTIRGSEAFFGQGTRLTVV.

The chain recombines TRBV7-8 with TRBJ2-7; possible D gene TRBD2, 5 bases. Germline V gives CDR1 SGHVS, CDR2 FQNEAQ. The V end lost 0 bases, the J end lost 2 bases, and 14 bases lay between the germline ends. The CDR3 runs 16 residues. The CDR3 DNA reads TGTGCCAGCAGCTTAGCGCTACTAGTTGGGGCCTACGAGCAGTACTTC. Translated: CASSLALLVGAYEQYF.

This clone has a single count. V is TRBV19 and J is TRBJ2-2; 14 nucleotides match TRBD2. In germline, CDR1 is LNHDA, CDR2 SQIVND (reference sequence). The CDR3 totals 16 residues. With V trimmed by 3 bases and J by 10 bases, 7 bases remained unmatched. CDR3 nucleotides: TGTGCCAGTAGTATTTCCGGGACTAGCGGGGGTCAGGAGCTGTTTTTT. Translation gives CASSISGTSGGQELFF.

This clone was counted a single time. The CDR3 nucleotides are TGCAGCGCAAGAATTGGACGTGTGAACACTGAAGCTTTCTTT. The encoded protein is CSARIGRVNTEAFF. The V gene is TRBV29-1, the J gene TRBJ1-1, with D uncertain. V shed 7 bases and J shed 0 bases, with 15 bases lying between them. The germline CDR1 and CDR2 sequences are SQVTM and ANQGSEA. The CDR3 runs 14 residues. Complete variable domain (other parts from reference TRBV29-1 and TRBJ1-1): SAVISQKPSRDICQRGTSLTIQCQVDSQVTMMFWYRQQPGQSLTLIATANQGSEATYESGFVIDKFPISRPNLTFSTLTVSNMSPEDSSIYLCSARIGRVNTEAFFGQGTRLTVV.

V is TRBV30 and J is TRBJ1-3; no clear D. This CDR3 has 14 residues. From germline, CDR1 is GTSNPN and CDR2 SVGIG (reference sequence). V lost 2 bases and J lost 2, with 10 bases in between. The CDR3 loop reads CAWSRGKAGNTIYF. The CDR3, as DNA: TGTGCCTGGAGTCGAGGAAAGGCTGGAAACACCATATATTTT.

The chain links TRBV10-3 to TRBJ1-1; 9 bases fit TRBD1. The CDR3 contains 13 residues. Germline CDR1 reads ENHRY; CDR2 reads SYGVKD. With V trimmed by 6 bases and J by 7 bases, 6 bases remained unmatched. The CDR3 bases are TGTGCCATCAGGGGGACAGGGTTTAATGAAGCTTTCTTT. Amino acid sequence: CAIRGTGFNEAFF.

CDR3 nucleotides: TGCGCCAGCGCTTATGAGACCGAGGTTGGCTACACCTTC. This codes for CASAYETEVGYTF. This chain links TRBV5-1 with TRBJ1-2; D is unresolved. This CDR3 is built from 13 residues. Trimming left V 7 bases short and J 7 bases short, with 17 bases between. Germline V gene lookup returns CDR1 SGHRS and CDR2 YFSETQ.

The rearrangement joins TRBV21-1 to TRBJ1-2. TRBV21-1 is a documented pseudogene. The length of the CDR3 is 16 residues. CDR3 loop: CASSKDREGIDYGYTF. CDR3 sequence (DNA): TGTGCCAGCAGCAAAGATAGGGAAGGGATTGACTATGGCTACACCTTC.

The chain is built from TRBV9 and TRBJ2-3, with 7 positions matching TRBD2. The trim removed 5 bases at V and 3 bases at J, leaving 6 bases unmatched. The germline gives CDR1 SGDLS, CDR2 YYNGEE. The CDR3 runs 14 residues. In nucleotides, the CDR3 is TGTGCCAGCAGGTTAGGGGAGGGGACAGATACGCAGTATTTT. It yields the protein CASRLGEGTDTQYF. Full variable domain (missing parts from reference TRBV9 and TRBJ2-3): DSGVTQTPKHLITATGQRVTLRCSPRSGDLSVYWYQQSLDQGLQFLIQYYNGEERAKGNILERFSAQQFPDLHSELNLSSLELGDSALYFCASRLGEGTDTQYFGPGTRLTVL.

This rearrangement joins TRBV19 to TRBJ2-5; 8 bases fit TRBD2. This CDR3 spans 15 amino acids. CDR1 is LNHDA, CDR2 SQIVND, per germline (reference sequence). Germline trimming cut 4 bases from V and 5 bases from J; bases unmatched to any gene: 9. The DNA for the CDR3 is TGTGCCAGTAGTACCGGCGGGACTAGAGGGGAGACCCAGTACTTC. This gives the protein CASSTGGTRGETQYF. Full variable domain (remainder filled in from reference TRBV19 and TRBJ2-5): DGGITQSPKYLFRKEGQNVTLSCEQNLNHDAMYWYRQDPGQGLRLIYYSQIVNDFQKGDIAEGYSVSREKKESFPLTVTSAQKNPTAFYLCASSTGGTRGETQYFGPGTRLLVL.

The CDR3 sequence: CASSFSYPNTQYF. In DNA, the CDR3 is TGTGCCAGCAGTTTCTCCTATCCGAATACGCAGTATTTT. This sequence joins TRBV28 and TRBJ2-3; unclear D gene. Germline CDR1 is MDHEN and CDR2 is SYDVKM. V gave up 3 bases and J gave up 7 bases, with 11 bases separating them. This CDR3 spans 13 amino acids.

This clone was counted a single time. The chain recombines TRBV6-1 with TRBJ1-2; TRBD1 matches 10 bases. CDR1 is MNHNS and CDR2 is SASEGT in the germline V gene. The length of the CDR3 is 13 residues. The V and J ends lost 4 bases and 7 bases, in that order; junction bases with no gene match: 3. CDR3 nucleotides: TGTGCCAGCAGTGGACAGGGGGCGCGTGGCTACACCTTC. Protein sequence: CASSGQGARGYTF.

This chain connects TRBV6-1 to TRBJ1-2, with D unclear. The CDR3 extends over 14 amino acids. V lost 5 bases to trimming and J lost 3 bases, with 13 bases between them. CDR1 and CDR2 from the germline V gene are MNHNS and SASEGT. The CDR3 is CASSPLSSDYGYTF. The CDR3 bases are TGTGCCAGCAGTCCCTTATCATCGGACTATGGCTACACCTTC.

This clone was observed once. The V gene is TRBV11-1, the J gene TRBJ1-1; D uncertain. V was cut by 6 bases and J by 7 bases, with 18 bases left in between. Germline V gene lookup returns CDR1 SGHAT and CDR2 FQDESV (reference sequence). There are 14 residues in the CDR3. The CDR3 coding sequence is TGTGCCAGCAGTCCTTGGGAGGGCGCCGGTGAAGCTTTCTTT. Translated, it gives CASSPWEGAGEAFF.

The rearrangement links TRBV6-1 to TRBJ2-1; no clear D gene. Germline lookup yields CDR1 MNHNS and CDR2 SASEGT. This CDR3 spans 17 amino acids. The V and J ends lost 2 bases and 0 bases respectively, with 14 bases between them. The CDR3 protein is CASSEFGGSSSYNEQFF. The DNA for the CDR3 is TGTGCCAGCAGTGAATTCGGCGGCTCGAGCTCCTACAATGAGCAGTTCTTC.

This chain uses TRBV19 with TRBJ2-1; 8 bases match TRBD1. The CDR3 spans 14 residues. Trimming took 5 bases from V and 4 from J; bases not matched to a gene: 4. CDR1 and CDR2 from the germline V gene are LNHDA and SQIVND (reference sequence). As DNA, the CDR3 is TGTGCCAGTAGTGCCGACAGGGGATACAATGAGCAGTTCTTC. Its protein product is CASSADRGYNEQFF. The complete variable domain, with remaining parts taken from reference TRBV19 and TRBJ2-1, reads DGGITQSPKYLFRKEGQNVTLSCEQNLNHDAMYWYRQDPGQGLRLIYYSQIVNDFQKGDIAEGYSVSREKKESFPLTVTSAQKNPTAFYLCASSADRGYNEQFFGPGTRLTVL.

This rearrangement joins TRBV6-5 to TRBJ2-6; TRBD1 might be the D (6 bases). CDR3 length: 15 residues. Trimming shortened V by 6 bases and J by 0 bases, and 9 bases separated the two germline ends. Germline V gene sequence: CDR1 MNHEY, CDR2 SVGAGI. The CDR3 loop reads CASRRQASGANVLTF. DNA for the CDR3: TGTGCCAGCAGAAGACAGGCCTCTGGGGCCAACGTCCTGACTTTC.

V gene TRBV5-4 combines with J gene TRBJ2-7; TRBD2 might be the D (6 bases). CDR1 and CDR2 from the germline V gene are SGHNT and YYREEE (reference sequence). CDR3 length equals 15 residues. Trimming removed 3 bases at V and 5 bases at J, with 18 bases between. The CDR3 DNA is TGTGCCAGCAGCTCGGACATTAACTGGGGGGACGAGCAGTACTTC. This encodes CASSSDINWGDEQYF.

This clone was recorded a few times. The CDR3 DNA sequence: TGTGCCTGGAGAAAAGGTAGTACTGAAGCTTTCTTT. Amino acid sequence: CAWRKGSTEAFF. V usage is TRBV30 and J usage is TRBJ1-1; D gene unclear. Germline CDR1 and CDR2: GTSNPN and SVGIG (reference sequence). V was pared by 3 bases and J by 5 bases, with 10 bases between. The CDR3 extends over 12 amino acids.

The chain couples TRBV29-1 to TRBJ1-2; no reliable D call. This CDR3 has 12 amino acids. Trimming cost V 4 bases and J 4 bases, with 10 bases left between them. Germline CDR1 reads SQVTM; CDR2 reads ANQGSEA. In DNA form, the CDR3 reads TGCAGCGTTGCCCGCCAGCCCTATGGCTACACCTTC. Translation: CSVARQPYGYTF.

The chain is built from TRBV14 and TRBJ2-1, with 13 bases fitting TRBD2. The CDR3 is made up of 13 amino acids. Germline values: CDR1 SGHDN, CDR2 FVKESK. Germline trimming cut 3 bases from V and 16 bases from J; bases unmatched to any gene: 6. The CDR3 region has the DNA TGTGCCAGCAGCCAGGGACTAGCGGGAATCAGCTTCTTC. It codes for CASSQGLAGISFF.

This CDR3 is CASSSQGTNYGYTF. DNA for the CDR3: TGTGCCAGCAGTTCACAGGGAACCAACTATGGCTACACCTTC. The chain joins TRBV6-4 to TRBJ1-2, with D tentatively TRBD1 (6 bases). The germline CDR1 and CDR2 sequences are MRHNA and SNTAGT. With 5 bases removed from V and 2 bases from J, the gap between germline ends came to 12 bases. This CDR3 region has 14 residues.

The chain joins TRBV5-5 to TRBJ2-7, with TRBD2 identical over 7 bases. V lost 4 bases, J lost 0 bases, and 7 bases stayed unmatched. Germline CDR1 SGHKS, CDR2 YYEKEE (reference sequence). The CDR3 length is 15 residues. This CDR3 is CASSRLSGGSYEQYF. The CDR3 DNA follows: TGTGCCAGCAGCCGTCTTTCGGGGGGCTCCTACGAGCAGTACTTC.

V gene TRBV28 combines with J gene TRBJ2-4; 7 bases line up with TRBD1. Trimming took 0 bases from V and 4 from J; bases not matched to a gene: 0. Per germline, CDR1 MDHEN and CDR2 SYDVKM. This CDR3 region has 14 residues. For the CDR3, the DNA is TGTGCCAGCAGTTTATGGGACAGGAAAAACATTCAGTACTTC. Translation gives CASSLWDRKNIQYF.

The J gene is TRBJ1-2, the V gene TRBV5-1; D uncertain. With 4 bases removed from V and 4 bases from J, the gap between germline ends came to 11 bases. Germline V lookup: CDR1 SGHRS, CDR2 YFSETQ. This CDR3 has 13 amino acids. In DNA form, the CDR3 reads TGCGCCAGCAGCAAGGGTGGCGGCTATGGCTACACCTTC. Protein product: CASSKGGGYGYTF.

The gene calls are TRBV19 and TRBJ2-3; the D is unclear. Trimming removed 2 bases from V and 2 bases from J, with 8 bases in between. CDR3 length: 14 amino acids. The V gene's germline CDR1 is LNHDA and CDR2 SQIVND (reference sequence). CDR3 in DNA: TGTGCCAGTAGTATACCCCCCCCCACAGATACGCAGTATTTT. It encodes CASSIPPPTDTQYF.

V and J are TRBV5-6 and TRBJ2-1; the D gene is possibly TRBD2 (5 bases). Germline CDR1 reads SGHDT; CDR2 reads YYEEEE. Between the trimmed V and J ends, which lost 2 bases and 0 bases, there was a span of 9 bases. This CDR3 spans 15 amino acids. CDR3 region: CASSLWRSSYNEQFF. In DNA, the CDR3 is TGTGCCAGCAGCTTATGGAGGAGCTCCTACAATGAGCAGTTCTTC.